This T cell receptor beta chain was identified in a study of immune evolution from preneoplasia to lung adenocarcinoma. V gave up 1 base and J gave up 4 bases, with 10 bases separating them. The CDR3 covers 14 residues. Per the germline V gene, CDR1 is SEHNR and CDR2 is FQNEAQ (reference sequence). Notes on this clone: Its matching antigen is unknown.

Measured with immunoSEQ multiplex PCR; TCRdb has only the in-frame clones, and not every one. The repertoire holds around 6,200 clones, about four fifths seen once, with under 7% in the top ten. Patients had resection in Japan or China between about 2013 and 2017. Study conclusions and caveats: Clonality was highest in normal lung, lower in later-stage lesions apparently.

The J gene is TRBJ1-1, the V gene TRBV7-9; D call uncertain. The sample comprised FFPE adjacent normal lung tissue. The source is a donor of 70 years or more with lung adenocarcinoma. CDR3 sequence reads: CASSLGQASTEAFF. Here the CDR3 DNA reads TGTGCCAGCAGCTTAGGGCAGGCGAGCACTGAAGCTTTCTTT.